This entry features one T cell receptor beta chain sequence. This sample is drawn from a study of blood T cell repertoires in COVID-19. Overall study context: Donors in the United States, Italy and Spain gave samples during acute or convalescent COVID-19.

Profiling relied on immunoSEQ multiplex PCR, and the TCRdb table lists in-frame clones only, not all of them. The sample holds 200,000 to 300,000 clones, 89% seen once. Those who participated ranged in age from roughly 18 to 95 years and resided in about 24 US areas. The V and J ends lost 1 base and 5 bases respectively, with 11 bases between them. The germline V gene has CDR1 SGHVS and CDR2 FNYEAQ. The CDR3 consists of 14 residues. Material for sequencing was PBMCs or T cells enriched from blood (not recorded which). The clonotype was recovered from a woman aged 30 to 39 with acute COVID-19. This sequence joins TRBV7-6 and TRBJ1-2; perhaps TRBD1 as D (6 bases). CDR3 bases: TGTGCCAGCAGCTTAGGGACAGTTGGGTATGGCTACACCTTC. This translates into CASSLGTVGYGYTF.